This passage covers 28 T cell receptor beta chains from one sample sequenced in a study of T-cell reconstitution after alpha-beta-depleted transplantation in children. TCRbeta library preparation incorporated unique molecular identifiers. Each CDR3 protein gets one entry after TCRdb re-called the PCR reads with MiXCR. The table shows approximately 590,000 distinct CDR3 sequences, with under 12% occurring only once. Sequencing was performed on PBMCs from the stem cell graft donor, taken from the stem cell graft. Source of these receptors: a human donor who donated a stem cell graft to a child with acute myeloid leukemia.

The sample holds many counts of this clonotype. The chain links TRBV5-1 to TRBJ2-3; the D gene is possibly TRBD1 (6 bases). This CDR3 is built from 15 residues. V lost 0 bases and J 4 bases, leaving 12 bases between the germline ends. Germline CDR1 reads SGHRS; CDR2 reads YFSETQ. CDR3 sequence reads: CASSLDRAGPDTQYF. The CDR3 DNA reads TGCGCCAGCAGCTTGGACAGGGCCGGGCCAGATACGCAGTATTTT.

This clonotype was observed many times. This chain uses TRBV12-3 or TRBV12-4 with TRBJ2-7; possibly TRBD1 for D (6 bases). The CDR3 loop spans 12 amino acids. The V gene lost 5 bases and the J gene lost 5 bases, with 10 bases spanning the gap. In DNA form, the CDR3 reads TGTGCCAGCAGTCGGACAGACCACGAGCAGTACTTC. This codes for CASSRTDHEQYF.

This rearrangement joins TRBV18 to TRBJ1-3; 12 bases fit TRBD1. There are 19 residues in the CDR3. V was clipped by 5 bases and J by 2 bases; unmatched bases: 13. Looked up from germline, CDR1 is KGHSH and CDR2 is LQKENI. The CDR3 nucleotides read TGTGCCAGCTCATCATACCGGGACAGGGGGCGCGCAGCTGGAAACACCATATATTTT. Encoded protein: CASSSYRDRGRAAGNTIYF.

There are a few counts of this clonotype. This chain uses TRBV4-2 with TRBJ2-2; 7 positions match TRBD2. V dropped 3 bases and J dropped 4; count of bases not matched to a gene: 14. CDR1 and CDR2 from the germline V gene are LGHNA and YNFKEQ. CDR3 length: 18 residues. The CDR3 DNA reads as TGTGCCAGCAGCCAGCGCGTTACTGCGGGAGCCGGCACCGGGGAGCTGTTTTTT. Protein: CASSQRVTAGAGTGELFF.

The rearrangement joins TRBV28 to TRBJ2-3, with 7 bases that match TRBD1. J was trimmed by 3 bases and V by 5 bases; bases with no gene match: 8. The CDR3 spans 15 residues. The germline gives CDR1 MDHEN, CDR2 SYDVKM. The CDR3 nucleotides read TGTGCCAGCAGTACACGACAGGGTTCGACAGATACGCAGTATTTT. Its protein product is CASSTRQGSTDTQYF.

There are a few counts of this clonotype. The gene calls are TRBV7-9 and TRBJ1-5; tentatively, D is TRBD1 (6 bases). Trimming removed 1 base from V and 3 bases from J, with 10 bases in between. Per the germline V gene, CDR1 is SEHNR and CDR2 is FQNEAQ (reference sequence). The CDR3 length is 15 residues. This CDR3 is CASSLGRDNNQPQHF. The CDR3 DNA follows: TGTGCCAGCAGCTTAGGCCGGGACAACAATCAGCCCCAGCATTTT.

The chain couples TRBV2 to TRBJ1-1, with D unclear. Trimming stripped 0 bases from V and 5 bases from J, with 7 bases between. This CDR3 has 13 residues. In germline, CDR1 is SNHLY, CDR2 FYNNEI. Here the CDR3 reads CASSEAGRTEAFF. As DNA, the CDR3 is TGTGCCAGCAGTGAAGCTGGGAGGACTGAAGCTTTCTTT.

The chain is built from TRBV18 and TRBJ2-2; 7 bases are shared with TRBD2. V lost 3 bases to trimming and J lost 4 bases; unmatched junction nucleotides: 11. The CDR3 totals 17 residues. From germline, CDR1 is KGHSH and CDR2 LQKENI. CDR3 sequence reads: CASSPSAGVGSTGELFF. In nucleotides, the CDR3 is TGTGCCAGCTCACCTTCGGCGGGAGTGGGGAGCACCGGGGAGCTGTTTTTT. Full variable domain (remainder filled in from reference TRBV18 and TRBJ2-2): NAGVMQNPRHLVRRRGQEARLRCSPMKGHSHVYWYRQLPEEGLKFMVYLQKENIIDESGMPKERFSAEFPKEGPSILRIQQVVRGDSAAYFCASSPSAGVGSTGELFFGEGSRLTVL.

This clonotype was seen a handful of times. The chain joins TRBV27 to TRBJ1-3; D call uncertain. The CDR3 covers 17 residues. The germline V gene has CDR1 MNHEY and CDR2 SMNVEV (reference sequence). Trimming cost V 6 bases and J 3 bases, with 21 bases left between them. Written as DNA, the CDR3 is TGTGCCAGCAGACCCGGGCCCTCGCTTAACTATGGAAACACCATATATTTT. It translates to CASRPGPSLNYGNTIYF.

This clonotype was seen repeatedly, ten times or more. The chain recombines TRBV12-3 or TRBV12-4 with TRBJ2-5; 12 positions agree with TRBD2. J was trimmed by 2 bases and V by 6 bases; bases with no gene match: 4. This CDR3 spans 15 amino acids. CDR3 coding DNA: TGTGCCAGCAGCCGCGGACTAGCGGGACAAGAGACCCAGTACTTC. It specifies CASSRGLAGQETQYF.

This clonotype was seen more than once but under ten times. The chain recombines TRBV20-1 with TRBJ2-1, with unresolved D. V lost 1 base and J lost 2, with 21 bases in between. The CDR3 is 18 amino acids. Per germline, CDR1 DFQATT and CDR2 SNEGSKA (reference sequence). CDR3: CSARGGSLRTVAYNEQFF. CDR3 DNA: TGCAGTGCTAGAGGGGGTTCTCTCAGGACGGTAGCCTACAATGAGCAGTTCTTC.

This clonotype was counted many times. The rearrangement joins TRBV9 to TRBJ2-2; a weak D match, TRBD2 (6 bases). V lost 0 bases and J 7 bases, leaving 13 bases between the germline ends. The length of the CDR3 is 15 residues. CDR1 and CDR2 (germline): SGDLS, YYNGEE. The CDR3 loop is CASSVETGEVGELFF. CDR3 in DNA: TGTGCCAGCAGCGTAGAAACGGGAGAGGTCGGGGAGCTGTTTTTT.

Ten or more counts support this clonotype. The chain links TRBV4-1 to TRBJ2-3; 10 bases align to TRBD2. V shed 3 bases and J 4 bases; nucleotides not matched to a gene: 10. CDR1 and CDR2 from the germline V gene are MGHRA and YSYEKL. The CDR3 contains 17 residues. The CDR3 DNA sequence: TGCGCCAGCAGCCAGGAAGCGGGAGGGCCAAGGGCAGATACGCAGTATTTT. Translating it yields CASSQEAGGPRADTQYF.

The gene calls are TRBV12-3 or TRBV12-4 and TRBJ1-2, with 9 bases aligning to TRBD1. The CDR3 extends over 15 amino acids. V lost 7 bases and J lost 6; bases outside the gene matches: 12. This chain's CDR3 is CASTRPGQGLDGYTF. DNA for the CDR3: TGTGCCAGCACCCGACCGGGACAGGGTTTAGATGGCTACACCTTC.

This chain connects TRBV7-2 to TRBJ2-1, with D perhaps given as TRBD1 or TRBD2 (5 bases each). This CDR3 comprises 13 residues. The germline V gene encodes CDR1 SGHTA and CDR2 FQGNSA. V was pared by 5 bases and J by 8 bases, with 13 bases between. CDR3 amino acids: CASSRDPRDEQFF. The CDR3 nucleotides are TGTGCCAGCAGCCGGGACCCAAGGGATGAGCAGTTCTTC. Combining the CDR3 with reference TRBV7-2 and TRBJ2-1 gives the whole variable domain GAGVSQSPSNKVTEKGKDVELRCDPISGHTALYWYRQSLGQGLEFLIYFQGNSAPDKSGLPSDRFSAERTGGSVSTLTIQRTQQEDSAVYLCASSRDPRDEQFFGPGTRLTVL.

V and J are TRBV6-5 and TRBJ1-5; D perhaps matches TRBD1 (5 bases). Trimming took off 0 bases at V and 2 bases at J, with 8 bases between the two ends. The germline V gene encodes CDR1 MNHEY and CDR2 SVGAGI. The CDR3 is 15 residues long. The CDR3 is CASSYSAGRNQPQHF. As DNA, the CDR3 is TGTGCCAGCAGTTACTCGGCAGGGCGCAATCAGCCCCAGCATTTT.

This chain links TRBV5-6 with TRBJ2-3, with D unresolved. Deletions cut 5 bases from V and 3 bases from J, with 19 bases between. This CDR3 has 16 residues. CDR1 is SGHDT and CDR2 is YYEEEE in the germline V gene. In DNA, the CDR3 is TGTGCCAGCAGTTCGGTCAGGCGAAGAGCGACAGATACGCAGTATTTT. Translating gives CASSSVRRRATDTQYF.

CDR3 region: CASSLRTGGPTDTQYF. In DNA form, the CDR3 reads TGTGCCAGCAGCCTTCGGACAGGGGGCCCCACAGATACGCAGTATTTT. The rearrangement links TRBV3-1 to TRBJ2-3; 11 bases are shared with TRBD1. After removal of 4 bases from V and 2 bases from J, the junction contained 5 bases not matched to a gene. The germline V gene encodes CDR1 LGHDT and CDR2 YNNKEL (reference sequence). The CDR3 spans 16 residues.

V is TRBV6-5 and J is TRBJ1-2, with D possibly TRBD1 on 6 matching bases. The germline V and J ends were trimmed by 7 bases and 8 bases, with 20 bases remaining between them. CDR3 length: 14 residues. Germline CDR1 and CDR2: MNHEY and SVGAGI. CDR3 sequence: CASTSSGGAGGYTF. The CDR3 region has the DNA TGTGCCAGCACTTCAAGTGGGGGGGCCGGGGGCTACACCTTC.

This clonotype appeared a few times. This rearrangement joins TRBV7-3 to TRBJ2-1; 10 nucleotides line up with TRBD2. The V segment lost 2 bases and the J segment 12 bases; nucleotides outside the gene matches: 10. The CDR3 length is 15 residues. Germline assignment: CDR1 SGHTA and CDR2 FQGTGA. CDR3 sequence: CASSLGASGRVAQFF. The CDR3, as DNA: TGTGCCAGCAGCTTAGGTGCTAGCGGGAGAGTAGCGCAGTTCTTC.

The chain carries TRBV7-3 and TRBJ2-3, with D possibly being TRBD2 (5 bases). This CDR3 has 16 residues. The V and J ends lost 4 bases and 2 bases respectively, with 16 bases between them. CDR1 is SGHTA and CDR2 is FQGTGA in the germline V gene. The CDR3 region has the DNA TGTGCCAGCAGCTCCATCGGGGATCCGTACACAGATACGCAGTATTTT. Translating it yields CASSSIGDPYTDTQYF.

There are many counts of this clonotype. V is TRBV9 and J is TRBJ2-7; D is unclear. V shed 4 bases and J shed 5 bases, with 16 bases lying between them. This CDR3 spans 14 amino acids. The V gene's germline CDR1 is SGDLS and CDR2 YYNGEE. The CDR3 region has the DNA TGTGCCAGCAGCCCCCTCACCTCGAACCACGAGCAGTACTTC. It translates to CASSPLTSNHEQYF.

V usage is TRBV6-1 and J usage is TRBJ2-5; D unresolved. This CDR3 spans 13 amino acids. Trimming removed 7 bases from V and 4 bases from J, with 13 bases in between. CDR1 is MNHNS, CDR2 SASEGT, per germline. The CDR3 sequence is CASTNSVLETQYF. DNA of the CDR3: TGTGCCAGCACCAATTCGGTCTTAGAGACCCAGTACTTC.

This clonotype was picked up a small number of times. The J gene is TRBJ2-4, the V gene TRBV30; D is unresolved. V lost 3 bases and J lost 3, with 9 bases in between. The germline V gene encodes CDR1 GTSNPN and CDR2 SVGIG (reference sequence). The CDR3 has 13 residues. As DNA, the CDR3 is TGTGCCTGGAGCTTAGCTGGCAAAAACATTCAGTACTTC. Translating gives CAWSLAGKNIQYF.

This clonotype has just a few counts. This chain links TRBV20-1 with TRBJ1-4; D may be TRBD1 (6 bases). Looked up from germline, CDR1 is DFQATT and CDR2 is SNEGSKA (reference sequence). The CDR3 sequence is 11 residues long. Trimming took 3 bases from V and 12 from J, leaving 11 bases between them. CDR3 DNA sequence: TGCAGTGCTAGGCCAGGGGCCGAACTGTTTTTT. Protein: CSARPGAELFF.

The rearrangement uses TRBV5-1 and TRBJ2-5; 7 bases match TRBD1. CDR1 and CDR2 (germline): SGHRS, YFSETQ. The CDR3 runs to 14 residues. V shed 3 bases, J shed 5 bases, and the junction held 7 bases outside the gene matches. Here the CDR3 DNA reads TGCGCCAGCAGCTCAACGACAGGGAAGGAGACCCAGTACTTC. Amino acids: CASSSTTGKETQYF. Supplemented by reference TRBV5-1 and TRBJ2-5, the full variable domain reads KAGVTQTPRYLIKTRGQQVTLSCSPISGHRSVSWYQQTPGQGLQFLFEYFSETQRNKGNFPGRFSGRQFSNSRSEMNVSTLELGDSALYLCASSSTTGKETQYFGPGTRLLVL.

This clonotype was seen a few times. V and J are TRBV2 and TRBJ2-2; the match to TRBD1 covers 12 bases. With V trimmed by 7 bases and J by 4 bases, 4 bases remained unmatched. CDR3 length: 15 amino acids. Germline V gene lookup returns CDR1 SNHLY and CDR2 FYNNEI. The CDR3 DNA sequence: TGTGCCAGCAAGGGACAGGGGGCTATCACCGGGGAGCTGTTTTTT. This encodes CASKGQGAITGELFF.

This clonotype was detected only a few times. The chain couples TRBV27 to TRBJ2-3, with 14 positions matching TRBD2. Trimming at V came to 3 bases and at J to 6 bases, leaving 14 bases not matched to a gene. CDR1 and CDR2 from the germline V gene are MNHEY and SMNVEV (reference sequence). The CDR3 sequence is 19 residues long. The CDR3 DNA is TGTGCCAGCAGTTTGCCTGTTCCGGGACTAGCGGGAGATTTGGATACGCAGTATTTT. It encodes CASSLPVPGLAGDLDTQYF.